The 4 T cell receptor beta chains presented below share a single source sample, sequenced in a study of blood T cells in healthy people across ages. The authors ran a second PCR of 7 to 11 cycles using a sample-barcoded 5' primer and a J-beta primer mix. Using its own MiXCR run on the 5' RACE reads, TCRdb lists one record per CDR3 protein. The sample lists around 1,000,000 distinct CDR3 sequences, more than 30% occurring once. Specimen: blood. These TCRs come from a man younger than 30 in good health.

A note on this clonotype: One end of the junction does not line up with germline, which may come from a read error. The CDR3 region is CASSLGESNEQYF. Written as DNA, the CDR3 is TGCGCCAGCAGCTTAGGAGAGAGCAATGAGCAGTACTTT. The chain uses TRBV4-3 and TRBJ2-7; D unclear. The CDR3 is made up of 13 amino acids. Germline-derived CDR1 and CDR2 are LGHNA and YSLEER.

This clonotype was recorded a few times. The chain recombines TRBV20-1 with TRBJ1-4, with D perhaps TRBD1 (6 bases). CDR1 DFQATT and CDR2 SNEGSKA come from the germline V gene (reference sequence). Deletions cut 0 bases from V and 5 bases from J, with 13 bases between. The CDR3 spans 15 residues. The CDR3 nucleotides are TGCAGTGCTAGAGATTCAGGGGCGGGGAATGAAAAACTGTTTTTT. Translation gives CSARDSGAGNEKLFF.

The CDR3 here is CASSPDGRGQPQHF. DNA for the CDR3: TGCGCCAGCAGCCCGGACGGGCGAGGGCAGCCCCAGCATTTT. The V and J genes are TRBV5-1 and TRBJ1-5; D remains unclear. The CDR3 length is 14 residues. V was clipped by 4 bases and J by 7 bases, with 15 bases between them. Germline V gives CDR1 SGHRS, CDR2 YFSETQ.

V and J are TRBV2 and TRBJ1-2; D not resolved. The ends were cut back, 1 base at V and 0 bases at J, with 9 bases in the middle. The length of the CDR3 is 15 residues. Germline assignment: CDR1 SNHLY and CDR2 FYNNEI. The CDR3 region has the DNA TGTGCCAGCAGTGAAGTGTGGGGATCTAACTATGGCTACACCTTC. This sequence encodes CASSEVWGSNYGYTF.